This T cell receptor (beta chain) was captured by sequencing in a study of cytomegalovirus exposure and HLA in healthy donors. The study, taken as a whole, reports: Investigators reported around 150 TCR beta chains as tied to cytomegalovirus. The authors later found TCR association rates varying by HLA locus, with DRB1 most and HLA-C fewest.

In regard to this clone: The antigen is undetermined.

In the PCR, 60 Vbeta and 13 Jbeta primers were used. Only in-frame clones appear in the TCRdb table, and some are missing; sequencing was by immunoSEQ multiplex PCR. Seen here are about 160,000 clones, 87% observed once, and the top ten hold 0.65% to 0.9%. V was pared by 0 bases and J by 2 bases, with 0 bases of the junction left unmatched. This CDR3 has 15 residues. The germline V gene has CDR1 LNHDA and CDR2 SQIVND (reference sequence). Sequenced: PBMCs. The chain couples TRBV19 to TRBJ1-5, with TRBD1 matching 8 bases. The sequence came from a woman in her thirties in good health and CMV-seronegative. The CDR3 protein is CASSIETGGNQPQHF. DNA of the CDR3: TGTGCCAGTAGTATAGAGACAGGGGGCAATCAGCCCCAGCATTTT.